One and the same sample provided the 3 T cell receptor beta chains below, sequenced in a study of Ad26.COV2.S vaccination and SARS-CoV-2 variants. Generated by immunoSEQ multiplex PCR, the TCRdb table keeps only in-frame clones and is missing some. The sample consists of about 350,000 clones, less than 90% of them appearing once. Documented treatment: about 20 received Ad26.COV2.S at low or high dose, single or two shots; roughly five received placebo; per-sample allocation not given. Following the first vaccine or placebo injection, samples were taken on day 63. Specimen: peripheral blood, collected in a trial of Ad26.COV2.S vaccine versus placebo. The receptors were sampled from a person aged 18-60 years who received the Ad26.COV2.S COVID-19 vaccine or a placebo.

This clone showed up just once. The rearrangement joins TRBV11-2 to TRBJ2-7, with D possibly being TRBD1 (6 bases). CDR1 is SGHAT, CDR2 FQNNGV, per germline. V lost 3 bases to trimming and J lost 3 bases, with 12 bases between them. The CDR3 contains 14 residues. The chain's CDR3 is CASSFSGTNYEQYF. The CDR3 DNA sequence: TGTGCCAGCAGCTTCTCCGGGACAAACTACGAGCAGTACTTC.

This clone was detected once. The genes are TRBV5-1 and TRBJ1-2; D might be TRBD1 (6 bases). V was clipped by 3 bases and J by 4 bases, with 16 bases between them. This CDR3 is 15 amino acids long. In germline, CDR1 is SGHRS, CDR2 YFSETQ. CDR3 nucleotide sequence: TGCGCCAGCAGCTCCCGCAATGGAGGGGGCTATGGCTACACCTTC. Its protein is CASSSRNGGGYGYTF. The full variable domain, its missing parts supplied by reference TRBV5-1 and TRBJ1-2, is KAGVTQTPRYLIKTRGQQVTLSCSPISGHRSVSWYQQTPGQGLQFLFEYFSETQRNKGNFPGRFSGRQFSNSRSEMNVSTLELGDSALYLCASSSRNGGGYGYTFGSGTRLTVV.

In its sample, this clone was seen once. CDR3 residues: CASSEQGNSGNTIYF. The CDR3 DNA reads as TGTGCCAGCAGTGAACAGGGAAACTCTGGAAACACCATATATTTT. The rearrangement uses TRBV2 and TRBJ1-3; a weak D match, TRBD1 (5 bases). The V and J ends lost 2 bases and 0 bases respectively, with 8 bases between them. This CDR3 is 15 amino acids long. The germline V gene encodes CDR1 SNHLY and CDR2 FYNNEI.